The rows below give T cell receptor beta chains drawn from one sample of a study of blood T cell repertoires in COVID-19. Only in-frame clones appear in the TCRdb table, and some are missing; sequencing was by immunoSEQ multiplex PCR. The sample has approximately 140,000 clones, 88% seen once. The specimen sequenced was peripheral blood. These TCRs come from a human donor in a cohort sampled during active COVID-19. The CDR3 runs from the conserved cysteine through the conserved F or W. The D gene is left open where the match is weak. Clone size is shown for a subset of rows, as once, few, many or a class of expanded clone.

clone size: NA
D gene: NA
V gene: TRBV9
J gene: TRBJ1-2
CDR3 protein: CASTSTGHRNYGYTF
CDR3 DNA: TGTGCCAGCACCAGCACGGGCCACAGGAACTATGGCTACACCTTC

clone size: NA
D gene: NA
V gene: TRBV7-2
J gene: TRBJ2-7
CDR3 protein: CASSPRGSYEQYF
CDR3 DNA: TGTGCCAGCAGCCCCCGGGGAAGCTACGAGCAGTACTTC

clone size: NA
D gene: TRBD2
V gene: TRBV4-3
J gene: TRBJ2-5
CDR3 protein: CASSQDWGGSGPAQETQYF
CDR3 DNA: TGCGCCAGCAGCCAAGATTGGGGGGGTTCGGGACCGGCCCAAGAGACCCAGTACTTC

clone size: NA
D gene: TRBD2
V gene: TRBV5-5
J gene: TRBJ2-3
CDR3 protein: CASSLLQRGGTDTQYF
CDR3 DNA: TGTGCCAGCAGCTTGTTACAGCGGGGCGGCACAGATACGCAGTATTTT

clone size: NA
D gene: NA
V gene: TRBV20-1
J gene: TRBJ1-2
CDR3 protein: CSARDRGYTF
CDR3 DNA: TGCAGTGCTAGAGATCGGGGCTACACCTTC

clone size: NA
D gene: NA
V gene: TRBV7-9
J gene: TRBJ1-2
CDR3 protein: CASNPGGDVYGYTF
CDR3 DNA: TGTGCCAGCAACCCGGGGGGGGATGTGTATGGCTACACCTTC

clone size: NA
D gene: TRBD2
V gene: TRBV12-3/TRBV12-4
J gene: TRBJ2-1
CDR3 protein: CASTGGAYNEQFF
CDR3 DNA: TGTGCCAGCACCGGGGGGGCCTACAATGAGCAGTTCTTC

clone size: NA
D gene: TRBD1
V gene: TRBV6-2/TRBV6-3
J gene: TRBJ1-5
CDR3 protein: CASSYSHRGQGDQPQHF
CDR3 DNA: TGTGCCAGCAGTTACTCTCACCGTGGACAGGGAGATCAGCCCCAGCATTTT

clone size: NA
D gene: NA
V gene: TRBV4-1
J gene: TRBJ2-7
CDR3 protein: CVSSQENREGYEQYF
CDR3 DNA: TGCGTCAGCAGCCAAGAGAACAGGGAGGGGTACGAGCAGTACTTC

clone size: NA
D gene: NA
V gene: TRBV5-4
J gene: TRBJ1-3
CDR3 protein: CASTWGGEGGNTIYF
CDR3 DNA: TGTGCCAGCACCTGGGGAGGGGAAGGTGGAAACACCATATATTTT

clone size: once
D gene: TRBD2
V gene: TRBV5-4
J gene: TRBJ2-3
CDR3 protein: CASGSGGAGTDTQYF
CDR3 DNA: TGTGCCAGCGGTAGCGGGGGGGCTGGCACAGATACGCAGTATTTT

clone size: NA
D gene: TRBD1
V gene: TRBV11-1
J gene: TRBJ1-4
CDR3 protein: CASSFGQGEKLFF
CDR3 DNA: TGTGCCAGCAGCTTCGGACAGGGAGAAAAACTGTTTTTT

clone size: NA
D gene: NA
V gene: TRBV6-5
J gene: TRBJ1-1
CDR3 protein: CASRSVQRGWAEAFF
CDR3 DNA: TGTGCCAGCAGATCCGTCCAGCGGGGATGGGCTGAAGCTTTCTTT

clone size: NA
D gene: TRBD1
V gene: TRBV7-9
J gene: TRBJ2-7
CDR3 protein: CASSLPGQGAEQYF
CDR3 DNA: TGTGCCAGCAGCCTCCCCGGACAGGGGGCCGAGCAGTACTTC

clone size: NA
D gene: NA
V gene: TRBV19
J gene: TRBJ2-7
CDR3 protein: CASSMSQGLNYEQYF
CDR3 DNA: TGTGCCAGTAGTATGAGTCAGGGACTCAACTACGAGCAGTACTTC

clone size: NA
D gene: TRBD2
V gene: TRBV6-5
J gene: TRBJ2-1
CDR3 protein: CASRRAGDNEQFF
CDR3 DNA: TGTGCCAGCAGGCGGGCGGGGGACAATGAGCAGTTCTTC

clone size: NA
D gene: TRBD1
V gene: TRBV15
J gene: TRBJ2-7
CDR3 protein: CATSREFGTGSYEQYF
CDR3 DNA: TGTGCCACCAGCAGAGAATTCGGGACAGGGTCCTACGAGCAGTACTTC

clone size: NA
D gene: TRBD2
V gene: TRBV6-2/TRBV6-3
J gene: TRBJ2-1
CDR3 protein: CASSQTSSAYNEQFF
CDR3 DNA: TGTGCCAGCAGCCAGACTAGCAGCGCCTACAATGAGCAGTTCTTC

clone size: NA
D gene: TRBD2
V gene: TRBV6-6
J gene: TRBJ2-5
CDR3 protein: CASSYASGGETQYF
CDR3 DNA: TGTGCCAGCAGTTACGCTAGCGGGGGTGAGACCCAGTACTTC

clone size: few
D gene: TRBD2
V gene: TRBV11-3
J gene: TRBJ2-3
CDR3 protein: CASSLGGGEGDTQYF
CDR3 DNA: TGTGCCAGCAGCCTCGGGGGGGGCGAAGGAGATACGCAGTATTTT

clone size: NA
D gene: TRBD1
V gene: TRBV28
J gene: TRBJ1-5
CDR3 protein: CASSTGDNQPQHF
CDR3 DNA: TGTGCCAGCAGTACAGGGGACAATCAGCCCCAGCATTTT

clone size: NA
D gene: NA
V gene: TRBV7-9
J gene: TRBJ1-1
CDR3 protein: CASSPLALNTEAFF
CDR3 DNA: TGTGCCAGCAGCCCGCTCGCGCTGAACACTGAAGCTTTCTTT

clone size: once
D gene: NA
V gene: TRBV5-5
J gene: TRBJ2-5
CDR3 protein: CASSFAFQETQYF
CDR3 DNA: TGTGCCAGCAGCTTCGCGTTCCAAGAGACCCAGTACTTC

clone size: few
D gene: NA
V gene: TRBV10-1
J gene: TRBJ2-7
CDR3 protein: CASSEVRGPYEQYF
CDR3 DNA: TGCGCCAGCAGTGAAGTCAGAGGGCCCTACGAGCAGTACTTC

clone size: NA
D gene: NA
V gene: TRBV19
J gene: TRBJ2-3
CDR3 protein: CATDSEVGTDTQYF
CDR3 DNA: TGTGCCACAGATAGCGAGGTAGGCACAGATACGCAGTATTTT

clone size: NA
D gene: NA
V gene: TRBV4-3
J gene: TRBJ2-5
CDR3 protein: CASSQGARWETQYF
CDR3 DNA: TGCGCCAGCAGCCAAGGGGCCCGGTGGGAGACCCAGTACTTC

clone size: few
D gene: TRBD1
V gene: TRBV30
J gene: TRBJ1-5
CDR3 protein: CAWSPRGTGLRNQPQHF
CDR3 DNA: TGTGCCTGGAGTCCCAGAGGGACAGGGCTGCGCAATCAGCCCCAGCATTTT

clone size: few
D gene: NA
V gene: TRBV18
J gene: TRBJ2-5
CDR3 protein: CASSPPEQQGTQYF
CDR3 DNA: TGTGCCAGCTCACCACCGGAGCAGCAGGGGACCCAGTACTTC

clone size: NA
D gene: NA
V gene: TRBV5-1
J gene: TRBJ1-1
CDR3 protein: CASSSRREGGEAFF
CDR3 DNA: TGCGCCAGCAGCTCCCGAAGGGAGGGGGGTGAAGCTTTCTTT

clone size: once
D gene: TRBD2
V gene: TRBV19
J gene: TRBJ2-2
CDR3 protein: CASSRGGPNTGELFF
CDR3 DNA: TGTGCCAGTAGTCGGGGGGGACCTAACACCGGGGAGCTGTTTTTT